This T cell receptor beta chain was captured by sequencing in a study of Tregs in tolerant kidney transplant recipients. Overall study findings and caveats: Donor-specific Treg expansion exceeded global Treg expansion in tolerant patients, suggesting antigen drive.

As concerns this clone: As yet, its antigen is unknown.

The method was immunoSEQ multiplex PCR; TCRdb's version includes in-frame clones alone and lacks a portion of them. Found here are some 56,000 clones, about 91% of them singletons; the top ten hold about 16%. The nonmyeloablative bone marrow transplants came from related graft donors, with transient mixed chimerism. The CDR3 is made up of 13 amino acids. Looked up from germline, CDR1 is MDHEN and CDR2 is SYDVKM. V lost 2 bases to trimming and J lost 5 bases, with 9 bases between them. This clonotype was sampled from a human patient who received a combined kidney and bone marrow transplant. Some T cells may arise from the graft donor. The rearrangement joins TRBV28 to TRBJ1-1; D gene unclear. Sequenced here: CD8+ T cells from blood (PBMCs), sampled 24 months after the transplant. The CDR3, as DNA: TGTGCCAGCAGTTTAAGCGCGGGGACTGAAGCTTTCTTT. It yields the protein CASSLSAGTEAFF. Full variable domain (rest looked up from reference TRBV28 and TRBJ1-1): DVKVTQSSRYLVKRTGEKVFLECVQDMDHENMFWYRQDPGLGLRLIYFSYDVKMKEKGDIPEGYSVSREKKERFSLILESASTNQTSMYLCASSLSAGTEAFFGQGTRLTVV.